The entry below describes one TCR beta chain. What it recognizes is unknown. Random hexamers served to reverse transcribe roughly 0.45 to 1 ug RNA. MiXCR, applied by TCRdb to the immunoSEQ multiplex PCR reads, yields one record per CDR3 protein. The repertoire consists of about 210,000 distinct CDR3 sequences, with 95% occurring once and the leading ten covering 0.08% to 0.095%. The data were taken from a study of CD8 T cells in Susac syndrome. Broader study findings: An acknowledgment was made by the study that its TCR sequencing and HLA analysis involved relatively few individuals.

Sequencing of TCR beta, carried out with a high-throughput approach, was applied to CD8+ and CD4+ T cells from the blood. Isolation of CD8+ and CD4+ T cells was performed negatively, whereas enrichment of TEMRA cells was done by FACS. This CDR3 has 12 residues. Germline CDR1 reads SQVTM; CDR2 reads ANQGSEA. V lost 3 bases, J lost 3 bases, and 6 bases lay in between. The specimen was CD4+ T cells from PBMCs. V gene TRBV29-1 combines with J gene TRBJ2-1; possibly TRBD2 for D (6 bases). The sequence was collected from a human donor with multiple sclerosis. CDR3 residues: CSVDGGYNEQFF. The CDR3 bases are TGCAGCGTTGACGGGGGCTACAATGAGCAGTTCTTC.